This TCR beta chain appears in the sequencing data of a study of blood T cell repertoires in COVID-19. The CDR3 contains 15 residues. V was pared by 0 bases and J by 1 base, with 10 bases between. CDR1 SGHRS and CDR2 YFSETQ come from the germline V gene. The count of this clone is one. Data came from immunoSEQ multiplex PCR; TCRdb stores just in-frame clones and leaves some out. The sample yields approximately 100,000 clones, approximately 87% seen once. Sequencing was carried out using peripheral blood. The chain combines TRBV5-1 with TRBJ1-1; unclear D gene. This receptor was identified in a woman younger than 45 with acute or convalescent COVID-19. The CDR3 sequence is CASSLGGGRNTEAFF. The CDR3 region has the DNA TGCGCCAGCAGCTTGGGAGGAGGCCGGAACACTGAAGCTTTCTTT. Combining the CDR3 with reference TRBV5-1 and TRBJ1-1 gives the whole variable domain KAGVTQTPRYLIKTRGQQVTLSCSPISGHRSVSWYQQTPGQGLQFLFEYFSETQRNKGNFPGRFSGRQFSNSRSEMNVSTLELGDSALYLCASSLGGGRNTEAFFGQGTRLTVV.